The clone carrying this TCR beta chain came up once. Its antigen is not known. Sequencing used immunoSEQ multiplex PCR; TCRdb keeps in-frame clones, though not all of them. The data contain more than 400,000 clones, about nine tenths of them seen just once; the ten biggest clones take up approximately 1.6%. The treatment was: some 19 received Ad26.COV2.S at low or high dose, single or two shots; about 5 received placebo; per-sample allocation not given. On day 63 after the first injection, vaccine and placebo recipients gave samples. Built on an Ad26 vector, the vaccine expressed Wuhan-strain SARS-CoV-2 spike. Germline-derived CDR1 and CDR2 are SGHAT and FQNNGV. The CDR3 runs to 17 residues. The trim removed 1 base at V and 1 base at J, leaving 5 bases unmatched. The data were obtained in a study of Ad26.COV2.S vaccination and SARS-CoV-2 variants. Across the whole study: A COV1001 Ad26.COV2.S trial-arm participant provided the sample.

Findings of the study overall: Substantial breadth in spike-specific CD8+ and CD4+ T cell responses was reportedly seen after vaccination. Estimates derived from TCR breadth and depth analyses may have underestimated total T cell responses.

The TCR was taken from a person aged 18 to 65 who received the Ad26.COV2.S COVID-19 vaccine or a placebo. The source material was peripheral blood, sampled in a trial of Ad26.COV2.S vaccine versus placebo. This chain links TRBV11-2 with TRBJ2-3; 10 bases fit TRBD1. This chain's CDR3 is CASSLVVGTGGTDTQYF. For the CDR3, the DNA is TGTGCCAGCAGCTTAGTAGTCGGGACAGGGGGCACAGATACGCAGTATTTT.